The 16 T cell receptor beta chains below come from one sample, sequenced in a study of Graves' ophthalmopathy and Graves' hyperthyroidism. Amplification of TCR beta CDR3 regions used RNA transcripts. RT-PCR in the first round used HTBI primers; a second-round multiplex PCR followed. TCRdb independently ran MiXCR on the multiplex PCR reads; one entry per CDR3 protein. This table holds about 550,000 distinct CDR3 sequences, 39% found once. The sample was peripheral blood or thyroid tissue (not recorded which). The source of these receptors is an adult man with Graves' hyperthyroidism.

This clonotype came up a few times. The V and J genes are TRBV6-5 and TRBJ1-1; 8 bases are a match to TRBD1. Germline V lookup: CDR1 MNHEY, CDR2 SVGAGI. Trimming at V came to 2 bases and at J to 8 bases, leaving 7 bases not matched to a gene. The length of the CDR3 is 14 residues. CDR3 coding DNA: TGTGCCAGCAGTTACAACGGCGGGACAGGCGAAGCTTTCTTT. This encodes CASSYNGGTGEAFF.

This chain uses TRBV5-1 with TRBJ1-1; D is possibly TRBD1 (6 bases). CDR3 length: 14 amino acids. The V and J ends lost 0 bases and 11 bases respectively, with 17 bases between them. Germline V gene data show CDR1 as SGHRS and CDR2 as YFSETQ. The CDR3 sequence: CASSLDGGVESAFF. In DNA, the CDR3 is TGCGCCAGCAGCTTGGACGGGGGCGTCGAGTCGGCTTTCTTT.

In regard to this clonotype: This may be a read error: a much more frequent sequence differs by one nucleotide. V usage is TRBV9 and J usage is TRBJ2-7, with unresolved D. The length of the CDR3 is 13 residues. The germline V gene has CDR1 SGDLS and CDR2 YYNGEE. This chain's CDR3 is CAGSTADSYEQYF. CDR3 nucleotides: TGTGCCGGCAGCACGGCGGACTCCTACGAGCAGTACTTC.

The chain has TRBV20-1 and TRBJ1-5; D uncertain. The CDR3 covers 13 residues. Germline CDR1 is DFQATT and CDR2 is SNEGSKA (reference sequence). Trimming removed 6 bases at V and 14 bases at J, with 23 bases between. The CDR3 protein is CSARRASGHYEHF. The CDR3 nucleotides read TGCAGTGCCCGACGGGCTAGCGGTCACTACGAGCATTTT.

The chain recombines TRBV7-2 with TRBJ1-5; 7 bases are shared with TRBD1. This CDR3 comprises 15 residues. Unmatched junction bases numbered 3, after V lost 2 bases and J lost 2 bases. CDR1 is SGHTA and CDR2 is FQGNSA in the germline V gene. The CDR3 DNA reads as TGTGCCAGCAGCTTACAGGGGGGCCGCAATCAGCCCCAGCATTTT. Translation: CASSLQGGRNQPQHF. Using reference TRBV7-2 and TRBJ1-5 for the parts outside the CDR3, the full variable domain is GAGVSQSPSNKVTEKGKDVELRCDPISGHTALYWYRQSLGQGLEFLIYFQGNSAPDKSGLPSDRFSAERTGGSVSTLTIQRTQQEDSAVYLCASSLQGGRNQPQHFGDGTRLSIL.

The CDR3 nucleotides read TGTGCCAGCAGCTTATTCCCCCGGGGGGGCTCCTACAATGAGCAGTTCTTC. Protein: CASSLFPRGGSYNEQFF. This rearrangement joins TRBV7-6 to TRBJ2-1, with 8 bases fitting TRBD2. With V trimmed by 2 bases and J by 0 bases, 6 bases remained unmatched. The CDR3 runs to 17 residues. Germline V gives CDR1 SGHVS, CDR2 FNYEAQ.

Concerning this clonotype: This sequence may be a read error, since a much larger clone differs from it by one base. J is TRBJ1-1 and V is TRBV7-9, with 7 positions matching TRBD1. CDR1 SEHNR and CDR2 FQNEAQ come from the germline V gene (reference sequence). The CDR3 runs to 14 residues. CDR3 nucleotides: TGTGCCAGCACCCTTGAGGGGGCGCTATCTGAAGCTATCTTT. Translating gives CASTLEGALSEAIF.

This clonotype was detected many times. The V gene is TRBV2, the J gene TRBJ1-1; D uncertain. The CDR3 has 14 residues. The ends were cut back, 8 bases at V and 1 base at J, with 14 bases in the middle. Germline CDR1 SNHLY, CDR2 FYNNEI. The CDR3 spells CASHQSGKNTEAFF. CDR3 nucleotides: TGTGCCAGCCACCAATCGGGTAAGAACACTGAAGCTTTCTTT.

In its sample, this clonotype was seen many times. The V and J genes are TRBV9 and TRBJ1-4; D not certain. V dropped 0 bases and J dropped 10 bases, with 13 bases sitting between them. Germline V gene data show CDR1 as SGDLS and CDR2 as YYNGEE. This CDR3 region has 14 residues. The chain's CDR3 is CASSVGPSTGKLFF. CDR3 nucleotides: TGTGCCAGCAGCGTAGGTCCATCCACGGGAAAACTGTTTTTT. Complete variable domain (other parts from reference TRBV9 and TRBJ1-4): DSGVTQTPKHLITATGQRVTLRCSPRSGDLSVYWYQQSLDQGLQFLIQYYNGEERAKGNILERFSAQQFPDLHSELNLSSLELGDSALYFCASSVGPSTGKLFFGSGTQLSVL.

This clonotype occurred many times. V is TRBV10-3 and J is TRBJ1-5; the D is unclear. The CDR3 contains 16 residues. The V gene's germline CDR1 is ENHRY and CDR2 SYGVKD. V was cut by 0 bases and J by 1 base, with 10 bases left in between. CDR3 loop: CAISESWVDSNQPQHF. The CDR3 nucleotides are TGTGCCATCAGTGAGTCCTGGGTTGACAGCAATCAGCCCCAGCATTTT.

The V gene is TRBV7-9, the J gene TRBJ2-7; 12 bases are shared with TRBD2. This CDR3 spans 16 amino acids. The junction had 17 bases not matched to a gene; V was cut back by 11 bases and J by 6 bases. In germline, CDR1 is SEHNR, CDR2 FQNEAQ (reference sequence). Here the CDR3 reads CAVVRTSGIVSSEQYF. The CDR3 DNA sequence: TGTGCCGTCGTACGGACTAGCGGGATTGTCTCATCCGAGCAGTACTTC.

The V and J genes are TRBV28 and TRBJ2-7; 9 positions match TRBD1. CDR3 length: 15 residues. Germline V lookup: CDR1 MDHEN, CDR2 SYDVKM. The ends lost 4 bases at V and 0 bases at J; junction bases unmatched: 4. CDR3 sequence reads: CASSWTGEGSYEQYF. The CDR3 region has the DNA TGTGCCAGCAGTTGGACAGGGGAAGGCTCCTACGAGCAGTACTTC. The full variable domain, its missing parts supplied by reference TRBV28 and TRBJ2-7, is DVKVTQSSRYLVKRTGEKVFLECVQDMDHENMFWYRQDPGLGLRLIYFSYDVKMKEKGDIPEGYSVSREKKERFSLILESASTNQTSMYLCASSWTGEGSYEQYFGPGTRLTVT.

Many counts were recorded for this clonotype. The gene calls are TRBV29-1 and TRBJ2-2, with 7 positions matching TRBD1. The CDR3 runs to 16 residues. Germline loops: CDR1 SQVTM, CDR2 ANQGSEA. With 2 bases clipped from V and 4 bases from J, the junction kept 10 bases outside the gene matches. The CDR3 DNA reads as TGCAGCGTTGAATCACAGACAGGGAGTATCACCGGGGAGCTGTTTTTT. As protein: CSVESQTGSITGELFF.

This clonotype was observed at least ten times. This chain links TRBV12-3 or TRBV12-4 with TRBJ1-5, with no clear D. V lost 4 bases and J lost 6, with 4 bases in between. CDR3 size: 11 residues. The CDR3 sequence is CASSSSQPQHF. CDR3 sequence (DNA): TGTGCCAGCAGTTCCTCTCAGCCCCAGCATTTT.

The sample holds a few counts of this clonotype. This chain joins TRBV27 and TRBJ2-5; perhaps TRBD1 as D (6 bases). Trimming took 4 bases from V and 2 from J, leaving 14 bases between them. Germline V CDR1 and CDR2: MNHEY, SMNVEV (reference sequence). This CDR3 region has 15 residues. In nucleotides, the CDR3 is TGTGCCAGCAGTTACCTACCGGGACAACAAGAGACCCAGTACTTC. Protein product: CASSYLPGQQETQYF.

This clonotype has at least ten counts. The chain is built from TRBV7-8 and TRBJ1-5; D not certain. The germline gives CDR1 SGHVS, CDR2 FQNEAQ. V shed 2 bases and J shed 1 base, with 6 bases lying between them. CDR3 length: 14 residues. The CDR3 reads CASSLKRSNQPQHF. In DNA form, the CDR3 reads TGTGCCAGCAGCTTAAAACGAAGCAATCAGCCCCAGCATTTT.